Presented here are 20 T cell receptor beta chains from one specimen sequenced in a study of long-term antiretroviral therapy in people with HIV (dated by TCRdb to between 2021 and 2024). The immunoSEQ hsTCRB v3.0 assay was used at survey level resolution for TRB variable region sequencing. TCRdb took over this immuneACCESS table, retaining in-frame rearrangements with V and J assigned. Such tables are incomplete; in checked studies, under half of the missing clones stem from an unresolved V gene, and the remainder is unexplained. Within this sample are about 11,000 clones, with roughly 89% of them counted one time only. About 20% of the sample is held by the ten biggest clonotypes. The sample in question was unsorted PBMCs, obtained 0.2 years before starting antiretroviral therapy. The receptor set was obtained from a woman aged 40 to 50 with HIV.

Regarding this clone: One junction end disagrees with the germline gene, perhaps due to a read error. CDR3 bases: TGTGCCAGCAGCTTAGATGGGAACTCTGGAAACATCATATATTTT. Its protein is CASSLDGNSGNIIYF. V gene TRBV11-2 combines with J gene TRBJ1-3; unclear D gene. The CDR3 has 15 residues. Germline CDR1 is SGHAT and CDR2 is FQNNGV.

This clone was observed a single time. The chain links TRBV9 to TRBJ1-5; D unclear. V lost 0 bases, J lost 1 base, and 2 bases lay in between. The length of the CDR3 is 13 residues. The V gene's germline CDR1 is SGDLS and CDR2 YYNGEE. CDR3 nucleotide sequence: TGTGCCAGCAGCGTAGGGAGCAATCAGCCCCAGCATTTT. Its protein is CASSVGSNQPQHF.

J is TRBJ2-3 and V is TRBV18, with TRBD1 matching 9 bases. The V and J ends lost 3 bases and 4 bases, in that order; junction bases with no gene match: 8. Germline-derived CDR1 and CDR2 are KGHSH and LQKENI. The CDR3 sequence is 16 residues long. This CDR3 reads CASSPRDRVGSDTQYF. CDR3 nucleotides: TGTGCCAGCTCACCGAGGGACAGGGTAGGGTCAGATACGCAGTATTTT.

V and J are TRBV5-4 and TRBJ1-1; 7 nucleotides agree with TRBD1. J was trimmed by 6 bases and V by 2 bases; bases with no gene match: 10. CDR3 size: 15 residues. CDR1 and CDR2 from the germline V gene are SGHNT and YYREEE (reference sequence). CDR3 loop: CASSLKRGPFSEAFF. In DNA, the CDR3 is TGTGCCAGCAGCTTAAAGAGGGGGCCCTTTTCTGAAGCTTTCTTT.

This clone was counted once. The chain links TRBV6-5 to TRBJ1-5; 8 bases line up with TRBD1. J gave up 1 base and V 6 bases, and 2 bases lay outside the gene matches. This CDR3 is 14 amino acids long. Germline assignment: CDR1 MNHEY and CDR2 SVGAGI. The CDR3 coding sequence is TGTGCCAGCAGGCGACAGGGGAGCAATCAGCCCCAGCATTTT. It yields the protein CASRRQGSNQPQHF.

This rearrangement joins TRBV27 to TRBJ1-5; D not resolved. There are 17 residues in the CDR3. The germline V gene has CDR1 MNHEY and CDR2 SMNVEV (reference sequence). With 6 bases removed from V and 2 bases from J, the gap between germline ends came to 20 bases. DNA for the CDR3: TGTGCCAGCAGACCTACCGACTTGGGTTTCGGCAATCAGCCCCAGCATTTT. Protein: CASRPTDLGFGNQPQHF.

This CDR3 reads CAISDNYEQYF. As DNA, the CDR3 is TGTGCCATCAGTGACAACTACGAGCAGTACTTC. The V call is TRBV10-3, the J call TRBJ2-7; D uncertain. V shed 3 bases and J shed 3 bases, with 3 bases lying between them. This CDR3 is built from 11 residues. The V gene's germline CDR1 is ENHRY and CDR2 SYGVKD.

The J gene is TRBJ2-7, the V gene TRBV19, with TRBD1 matching over 9 bases. Per germline, CDR1 LNHDA and CDR2 SQIVND (reference sequence). V was pared by 3 bases and J by 4 bases, with 4 bases of the junction left unmatched. The CDR3 contains 14 residues. CDR3 protein: CASSMAGQGYEQYF. The CDR3 region has the DNA TGTGCCAGTAGTATGGCGGGACAGGGTTACGAGCAGTACTTC.

The gene calls are TRBV19 and TRBJ1-2, with 9 bases matching TRBD1. Germline CDR1 reads LNHDA; CDR2 reads SQIVND (reference sequence). The CDR3 length is 15 residues. V was clipped by 3 bases and J by 2 bases; unmatched bases: 4. The CDR3 loop reads CASSIGTGTNYGYTF. CDR3 nucleotide sequence: TGTGCCAGTAGTATTGGGACAGGGACGAACTATGGCTACACCTTC.

The chain links TRBV13 to TRBJ2-7, with D possibly TRBD1 on 6 matching bases. V was shortened by 5 bases and J by 6 bases, with 17 bases between the two germline ends. The CDR3 is 14 residues long. Germline assignment: CDR1 PRHDT and CDR2 FYEKMQ (reference sequence). The CDR3 nucleotides read TGTGCCAGCAGCCCTCCCGCCAGGGGCACCGAGCAGTACTTC. It translates to CASSPPARGTEQYF.

This chain joins TRBV19 and TRBJ1-3; D perhaps matches TRBD1 (5 bases). Trimming shortened V by 3 bases and J by 0 bases, and 12 bases separated the two germline ends. The CDR3 extends over 16 amino acids. Germline lookup yields CDR1 LNHDA and CDR2 SQIVND (reference sequence). The CDR3 spells CASSMGRERSGNTIYF. The CDR3 DNA reads TGTGCCAGTAGTATGGGGCGCGAGCGCTCTGGAAACACCATATATTTT.

This clone has only one observation. V and J are TRBV27 and TRBJ2-7, with D perhaps matching TRBD1 (6 bases). Trimming pared 6 bases from V and 1 base from J, leaving 13 bases between. CDR1 is MNHEY and CDR2 is SMNVEV in the germline V gene (reference sequence). The CDR3 consists of 14 residues. The CDR3 DNA sequence: TGTGCCAGCAGGAGGGGGAGTGAATCCTACGAGCAGTACTTC. As protein: CASRRGSESYEQYF.

This clone was seen a handful of times. The chain employs TRBV11-2 and TRBJ2-2; D is unresolved. The V gene lost 2 bases and the J gene lost 2 bases, with 12 bases spanning the gap. CDR1 and CDR2 from the germline V gene are SGHAT and FQNNGV. This CDR3 is built from 16 residues. The CDR3 DNA sequence: TGTGCCAGCAGCTTAACTTATTCTATCAACACCGGGGAGCTGTTTTTT. Translation: CASSLTYSINTGELFF. The whole variable domain, filled in from reference TRBV11-2 and TRBJ2-2, reads EAGVAQSPRYKIIEKRQSVAFWCNPISGHATLYWYQQILGQGPKLLIQFQNNGVVDDSQLPKDRFSAERLKGVDSTLKIQPAKLEDSAVYLCASSLTYSINTGELFFGEGSRLTVL.

The chain carries TRBV2 and TRBJ1-5; D is undetermined. The CDR3 length is 15 residues. Germline values: CDR1 SNHLY, CDR2 FYNNEI. Trimming pared 7 bases from V and 0 bases from J, leaving 13 bases between. As DNA, the CDR3 is TGTGCCAGCAAGTCCGAGACCTATAGCAATCAGCCCCAGCATTTT. This encodes CASKSETYSNQPQHF.

The chain carries TRBV7-9 and TRBJ2-5; 13 nucleotides align to TRBD2. Trimming at V came to 4 bases and at J to 4 bases, leaving 3 bases not matched to a gene. Per the germline V gene, CDR1 is SEHNR and CDR2 is FQNEAQ (reference sequence). The CDR3 spans 15 residues. The CDR3 nucleotides are TGTGCCAGCAGCTCACTAGCGGGGGGGCGAGAGACCCAGTACTTC. This codes for CASSSLAGGRETQYF.

The V and J genes are TRBV2 and TRBJ1-5; D unclear. CDR3 size: 12 residues. With 7 bases removed from V and 4 bases from J, the gap between germline ends came to 8 bases. The germline CDR1 and CDR2 sequences are SNHLY and FYNNEI. The CDR3 sequence is CASKQQNQPQHF. In DNA form, the CDR3 reads TGTGCCAGCAAACAGCAAAATCAGCCCCAGCATTTT.

The chain recombines TRBV2 with TRBJ2-2, with no clear D. The CDR3 is 13 amino acids. V gave up 7 bases and J gave up 1 base, with 7 bases separating them. Germline V gene sequence: CDR1 SNHLY, CDR2 FYNNEI. CDR3 in DNA: TGTGCCAGCACGGCCGAGAACACCGGGGAGCTGTTTTTT. The encoded protein is CASTAENTGELFF. Filled out from reference TRBV2 and TRBJ2-2, the complete variable domain reads EPEVTQTPSHQVTQMGQEVILRCVPISNHLYFYWYRQILGQKVEFLVSFYNNEISEKSEIFDDQFSVERPDGSNFTLKIRSTKLEDSAMYFCASTAENTGELFFGEGSRLTVL.

The CDR3 sequence is CASSGNGNTEAFF. The CDR3 region has the DNA TGTGCCAGCAGTGGGAACGGGAACACTGAAGCTTTCTTT. This chain links TRBV2 with TRBJ1-1, with unresolved D. The CDR3 is 13 residues long. V dropped 4 bases and J dropped 1 base, with 7 bases sitting between them. CDR1 is SNHLY, CDR2 FYNNEI, per germline.

This chain links TRBV4-1 with TRBJ2-3; 9 nucleotides line up with TRBD1. After removal of 3 bases from V and 5 bases from J, the junction contained 12 bases not matched to a gene. The CDR3 length is 17 residues. The germline CDR1 and CDR2 sequences are MGHRA and YSYEKL. This CDR3 is CASSQVSTGGPQDTQYF. The CDR3 region has the DNA TGCGCCAGCAGCCAGGTCTCGACAGGGGGTCCGCAAGATACGCAGTATTTT.

This chain links TRBV5-4 with TRBJ1-2; D call uncertain. CDR1 is SGHNT, CDR2 YYREEE, per germline (reference sequence). The CDR3 totals 14 residues. V lost 3 bases to trimming and J lost 4 bases, with 13 bases between them. This CDR3 is CASSYWTAGYGYTF. CDR3 DNA: TGTGCCAGCAGCTACTGGACCGCTGGCTATGGCTACACCTTC.